The source of this TCR beta chain is a study of human T cells and chemical hapten exposure. Overall study: Mostly female, the patients presented with alopecia areata, totalis or universalis. Study-wide points: There were significantly more large CDR3 similarity clusters among expanded TCRs than among controls. Counts of TCRs above 1 in 1000 frequency stayed unchanged with DPC sensitization.

Indicated time point: patch test 3, about 24 weeks after DPC sensitization. Treatment: therapeutic diphenylcyclopropenone sensitization with weekly scalp DPC. The CDR3 runs to 14 residues. V lost 1 base and J lost 5; bases outside the gene matches: 5. Per the germline V gene, CDR1 is SGHVS and CDR2 is FNYEAQ. As to this clonotype: Antigen unknown.

As the library was built, unique molecular identifiers were attached to individual cDNA molecules. One entry per CDR3 protein results from TCRdb running MiXCR on the RACE reads. The top ten hold 2.1% of the sample, which has about 160,000 distinct CDR3 sequences, around a quarter seen once. The sample in question was whole blood, obtained in connection with sensitization to the hapten diphenylcyclopropenone (DPC). The TCR originated in a woman under 30 with alopecia areata. Some clones in this sample may be carry-over from other donors' samples. The rearrangement links TRBV7-6 to TRBJ2-7; 7 bases agree with TRBD2. Here the CDR3 reads CASSLDVGGDEQYF. The CDR3 DNA follows: TGTGCCAGCAGCTTAGATGTGGGAGGGGACGAGCAGTACTTC. Using reference TRBV7-6 and TRBJ2-7 for the parts outside the CDR3, the full variable domain is GAGVSQSPRYKVTKRGQDVALRCDPISGHVSLYWYRQALGQGPEFLTYFNYEAQQDKSGLPNDRFSAERPEGSISTLTIQRTEQRDSAMYRCASSLDVGGDEQYFGPGTRLTVT.